Below, 12 T cell receptor beta chains from the same sample are listed, as sequenced in a study of blood T cells in healthy people across ages. The use of a sample-barcoded 5' primer and a J-beta primer mix characterized a second PCR of 7 to 11 cycles. TCRdb reanalysed the 5' RACE reads using MiXCR and keeps one entry per CDR3 protein. The repertoire holds fewer than 650,000 distinct CDR3 sequences, with roughly a quarter as singletons. These same records also appear under a second study, on T cells of mothers and their children.

The sequenced material came from blood. The receptors derive from a boy between 2 and 10 years old in good health.

With respect to this clonotype: An end of the junction differs from the germline gene, which may be a read error. CDR3 in amino acids: CASSFDGMNTVASF. The DNA for the CDR3 is TGTGCCAGCAGCTTTGACGGTATGAACACTGTAGCTTCCTTT. The V and J genes are TRBV7-3 and TRBJ1-1; unclear D gene. Looked up from germline, CDR1 is SGHTA and CDR2 is FQGTGA. The CDR3 consists of 14 residues.

The CDR3 DNA is TGCAGTGCTAGGGACTCCTCACAGGATGCCTACGAGCAGTACTTC. This encodes CSARDSSQDAYEQYF. This chain joins TRBV20-1 and TRBJ2-7, with D perhaps being TRBD1 or TRBD2 (5 bases each). V dropped 3 bases and J dropped 2 bases, with 17 bases sitting between them. The CDR3 totals 15 residues. Germline CDR1 and CDR2: DFQATT and SNEGSKA (reference sequence).

The V and J genes are TRBV20-1 and TRBJ2-2, with 9 bases fitting TRBD2. Looked up from germline, CDR1 is DFQATT and CDR2 is SNEGSKA (reference sequence). CDR3 length: 17 residues. V lost 5 bases and J lost 2; bases outside the gene matches: 12. CDR3 amino acids: CSARGTGGGANTGELFF. The CDR3 DNA is TGCAGTGCTCGCGGGACTGGCGGGGGGGCCAACACCGGGGAGCTGTTTTTT.

The V call is TRBV18, the J call TRBJ2-5; D ambiguous. V was shortened by 3 bases and J by 1 base, with 12 bases between the two germline ends. This CDR3 is 15 amino acids long. Germline V lookup: CDR1 KGHSH, CDR2 LQKENI. The CDR3 loop is CASSPNPGPQETQYF. CDR3 in DNA: TGTGCCAGCTCACCTAACCCGGGCCCCCAAGAGACCCAGTACTTC.

This clonotype came up a few times. The rearrangement uses TRBV10-3 and TRBJ2-6, with D possibly matching TRBD1 (7 bases). The CDR3 loop spans 15 amino acids. Germline CDR1 is ENHRY and CDR2 is SYGVKD. The germline V and J ends were trimmed by 11 bases and 1 base, with 15 bases remaining between them. The chain's CDR3 is CAAGQGESGANVLTF. For the CDR3, the DNA is TGTGCCGCGGGGCAGGGGGAATCTGGGGCCAACGTCCTGACTTTC.

This clonotype has just a few counts. This sequence joins TRBV20-1 and TRBJ2-3; TRBD2 aligns across 8 bases. The germline V gene has CDR1 DFQATT and CDR2 SNEGSKA (reference sequence). This CDR3 spans 14 amino acids. With V trimmed by 6 bases and J by 6 bases, 11 bases remained unmatched. This CDR3 is CSAPRGGSADTQYF. The CDR3 DNA reads as TGCAGTGCCCCCCGGGGGGGCTCTGCGGATACGCAGTATTTT.

The CDR3 sequence is CASSVIAGGRYEQYF. In nucleotides, the CDR3 is TGTGCCAGCAGTGTTATAGCGGGGGGGCGTTACGAGCAGTACTTC. This chain connects TRBV6-1 to TRBJ2-7, with 11 nucleotides matching TRBD2. CDR1 and CDR2 from the germline V gene are MNHNS and SASEGT. The V gene end was trimmed by 4 bases and the J gene end by 4 bases; junction bases not matched to a gene: 6. The length of the CDR3 is 15 residues.

There are a few counts of this clonotype. Germline is not matched at one junction end, which may reflect a read error. The chain uses TRBV12-3 or TRBV12-4 and TRBJ2-1; D gene ambiguous. This CDR3 has 12 amino acids. The DNA of the CDR3 is TGTGCCAGCAGTTTAAAGACCTACGAGCAGTGCTTC. Encoded protein: CASSLKTYEQCF.

This clonotype was recorded a few times. Here the CDR3 DNA reads TGCAGTGCGCGCACAATGTGGGGCGTGGATGGGAAAGCCAAAAACATTCAGTACTTC. Its protein product is CSARTMWGVDGKAKNIQYF. This chain joins TRBV20-1 and TRBJ2-4; TRBD1 is a possible D gene (5 bases). V was cut by 6 bases and J by 0 bases, with 27 bases left in between. Germline V gene data show CDR1 as DFQATT and CDR2 as SNEGSKA (reference sequence). The CDR3 is made up of 19 amino acids.

This clonotype was seen a handful of times. This rearrangement joins TRBV7-9 to TRBJ2-6, with no clear D. V gave up 1 base and J gave up 0 bases, with 7 bases separating them. The CDR3 is made up of 16 amino acids. Germline CDR1 is SEHNR and CDR2 is FQNEAQ (reference sequence). CDR3 sequence reads: CASSLVLSSGANVLTF. The CDR3 DNA reads TGTGCCAGCAGCTTAGTTCTCTCCTCTGGGGCCAACGTCCTGACTTTC.

This clonotype was found a few times. The CDR3 DNA reads TGTGCCAGCAGCAGGGGGACTAGCGGGGTACAGGAGACCCAGTACTTC. Amino acids: CASSRGTSGVQETQYF. V usage is TRBV7-6 and J usage is TRBJ2-5, with 13 bases lining up with TRBD2. V dropped 5 bases and J dropped 5; count of bases not matched to a gene: 8. Per the germline V gene, CDR1 is SGHVS and CDR2 is FNYEAQ. CDR3 size: 16 residues.

This clonotype has only a few counts. This sequence joins TRBV20-1 and TRBJ1-2; 8 nucleotides line up with TRBD1. This CDR3 has 15 amino acids. Germline CDR1 DFQATT, CDR2 SNEGSKA (reference sequence). V was pared by 4 bases and J by 6 bases, with 13 bases of the junction left unmatched. This chain's CDR3 is CSATQTGANRDGYTF. Here the CDR3 DNA reads TGCAGTGCTACCCAGACAGGGGCAAACAGAGATGGCTACACCTTC.